Listed below are T cell receptor beta chains from one sample, sequenced in a study of CD8+CD57+ T cells in acquired aplastic anemia. TCRdb itself ran the reads through MiXCR, one entry per CDR3 protein. The sample lists approximately 200,000 distinct CDR3 sequences; around 49% were seen once. Sequenced material: sorted CD4+, CD8+, or CD8+CD57+ T cells (not recorded which) from PBMCs. The receptors come from a human donor with aplastic anemia. The CDR3 runs from the conserved cysteine through the conserved F or W. The order of the fields is J gene, V gene, D gene, clone size, CDR3 DNA, CDR3 protein. The D gene is left open where the match is weak. A clone size is listed for some rows: how often the clone was seen (once, few, many), or a class if it is expanded.

J: TRBJ1-5
V: TRBV2
D: TRBD1
size: many
DNA: TGTGCCAGCAGCCGACAGGGGGACAATCAGCCCCAGCATTTT
CDR3: CASSRQGDNQPQHF

J: TRBJ2-3
V: TRBV7-3
D: TRBD2
size: many
DNA: TGTGCCAGCAGCTTGGGCCGAGGAGCGGGGGAGTCCACTACGCAGTATTTT
CDR3: CASSLGRGAGESTTQYF

J: TRBJ2-2
V: TRBV3-1
D: TRBD2
size: few
DNA: TGTGCCAGCAGCCAGCCCGGACTAGCGAGGAACACCGGGGAGCTGTTTTTT
CDR3: CASSQPGLARNTGELFF

J: TRBJ1-5
V: TRBV15
D: TRBD1
size: few
DNA: TGTGCCACCAGCAGATCATTACGAACAGGGGGCTATCAGCCCCAGCATTTT
CDR3: CATSRSLRTGGYQPQHF

J: TRBJ1-2
V: TRBV19
D: -
size: -
DNA: TGTGCCAGTAGTATTCGACAGTTAGATGGCTACACCTTC
CDR3: CASSIRQLDGYTF

J: TRBJ2-1
V: TRBV4-3
D: -
size: -
DNA: TGCGCCAGCAGCCAAGATCCAATTGGGTCCTACAATGAGCAGTTCTTC
CDR3: CASSQDPIGSYNEQFF

J: TRBJ2-7
V: TRBV19
D: TRBD2
size: -
DNA: TGTGCCAGTAGTTTCCGGGGGGAAGAGCAGTACTTC
CDR3: CASSFRGEEQYF

J: TRBJ2-5
V: TRBV5-1
D: -
size: many
DNA: TGCGCCAGCAGCTTTGGTAGTGAAGAGACCCAGTACTTC
CDR3: CASSFGSEETQYF

J: TRBJ2-7
V: TRBV30
D: -
size: many
DNA: TGTGCCTGGTCCTTGGGGACCACGGGCACCTACGAGCAGTACTTC
CDR3: CAWSLGTTGTYEQYF

J: TRBJ1-5
V: TRBV19
D: -
size: many
DNA: TGTGCCACCTACGGGCCCGCCGGGTCCCTCGGGCCCCAGCATTTT
CDR3: CATYGPAGSLGPQHF

J: TRBJ1-3
V: TRBV9
D: -
size: many
DNA: TGTGCCAGCAGCGTAGAAGGGACTGGAAACACCATATATTTT
CDR3: CASSVEGTGNTIYF

J: TRBJ1-1
V: TRBV10-3
D: -
size: many
DNA: TGTGCCATCAGTGAATCTGGGGAGAGGCCTGAAGCTTTCTTT
CDR3: CAISESGERPEAFF

J: TRBJ1-1
V: TRBV2
D: -
size: -
DNA: TGTGCCAGCAGTGAAACAAGACAGTCCCCGAACACTGAAGCTTTCTTT
CDR3: CASSETRQSPNTEAFF

J: TRBJ2-1
V: TRBV20-1
D: TRBD2
size: -
DNA: TGCAGTGCTAGACCCGCCGGCGGGGGGAGAGATGAGCAGTTCTTC
CDR3: CSARPAGGGRDEQFF

J: TRBJ2-5
V: TRBV2
D: -
size: -
DNA: TGTGCCAGCCTGGGGGGGGGCGATGGGGCCCAGTACTTC
CDR3: CASLGGGDGAQYF

J: TRBJ2-5
V: TRBV19
D: -
size: few
DNA: TGTGCCAGTAGTATAGGACGAGATGGCCAAGAGACCCAGTACTTC
CDR3: CASSIGRDGQETQYF

J: TRBJ1-5
V: TRBV25-1
D: -
size: -
DNA: TGTGCCAGCAGCGTCCTAAGGGGGGAGGGGCTCAATCAGCCCCAGCATTTT
CDR3: CASSVLRGEGLNQPQHF